The next 5 T cell receptor beta chains were all read from a single sample in a study of Ad26.COV2.S vaccination and SARS-CoV-2 variants. Treatment meaning: roughly 19 received Ad26.COV2.S at low or high dose, single or two shots; a few received placebo; per-sample allocation not given. Samples analyzed were those drawn on day 63 after the first vaccine or placebo injection. TCRdb's copy holds only in-frame clones and misses some; the assay was immunoSEQ multiplex PCR. The repertoire holds 300,000 to 400,000 clones, with about 89% as singletons. This material consisted of peripheral blood, taken in a trial of Ad26.COV2.S vaccine versus placebo. These receptors came from a person aged 18 to 59 who received the Ad26.COV2.S COVID-19 vaccine or a placebo.

The rearrangement uses TRBV4-2 and TRBJ2-3; tentatively, D is TRBD2 (6 bases). CDR1 and CDR2 (germline): LGHNA, YNFKEQ. Deletions cut 0 bases from V and 0 bases from J, with 16 bases between. CDR3 size: 18 residues. This CDR3 is CASSQEGRSGASTDTQYF. The CDR3 nucleotides are TGTGCCAGCAGCCAAGAAGGTCGTAGCGGAGCTAGCACAGATACGCAGTATTTT.

The chain combines TRBV11-2 with TRBJ2-7, with D possibly matching TRBD1 (6 bases). This CDR3 has 13 amino acids. Germline CDR1 is SGHAT and CDR2 is FQNNGV. Trimming cost V 8 bases and J 3 bases, with 14 bases left between them. This CDR3 reads CASSKGGDYEQYF. In DNA, the CDR3 is TGTGCCAGCTCTAAAGGGGGTGACTACGAGCAGTACTTC.

The chain joins TRBV16 to TRBJ2-2, with no clear D. V lost 2 bases to trimming and J lost 5 bases, with 15 bases between them. The CDR3 totals 16 residues. Germline V CDR1 and CDR2: KGHSY, FQNENV. This chain's CDR3 is CASSQVSPKSTGELFF. CDR3 nucleotides: TGTGCCAGCAGCCAAGTTTCCCCGAAGTCTACCGGGGAGCTGTTTTTT.

CDR3 coding DNA: TGCGCCAGCAGCCAAGCCCCTGTCGGGACTGAAGCTTTCTTT. It translates to CASSQAPVGTEAFF. V is TRBV5-1 and J is TRBJ1-1; D not resolved. V lost 4 bases and J lost 5, with 15 bases in between. The germline V gene encodes CDR1 SGHRS and CDR2 YFSETQ. The length of the CDR3 is 14 residues.

The V gene is TRBV24-1, the J gene TRBJ2-5; D may be TRBD1 (6 bases). Per the germline V gene, CDR1 is KGHDR and CDR2 is SFDVKD. The CDR3 is 15 amino acids. Trimming took off 4 bases at V and 3 bases at J, with 14 bases between the two ends. CDR3 in DNA: TGTGCCACCAGTGACCCGGGACATGCGGAAGAGACCCAGTACTTC. As protein: CATSDPGHAEETQYF.